The 26 T cell receptor beta chains given below trace back to one sample, sequenced in a study of beta chain features in type 1 diabetes. Expressed TCRB transcripts were sequenced because the entire RNA isolate underwent reverse transcription. Assay: immunoSEQ multiplex PCR; the TCRdb copy retains only in-frame clones and omits some. The table has about 150,000 clones, 11% seen once. Sample: central memory CD4+ T cells from blood. Receptors originate from a man aged 18 to 30 in good health.

As DNA, the CDR3 is TGTGCCAGCTCACAAGGGACAGGGGGCGATTCACCCCTCCACTTT. It codes for CASSQGTGGDSPLHF. V usage is TRBV18 and J usage is TRBJ1-6; TRBD1 matches at 12 bases. Germline-derived CDR1 and CDR2 are KGHSH and LQKENI. V lost 4 bases and J lost 8; bases outside the gene matches: 3. The CDR3 loop spans 15 amino acids.

The chain joins TRBV7-2 to TRBJ2-3, with D perhaps TRBD2 (5 bases). Per germline, CDR1 SGHTA and CDR2 FQGNSA. This CDR3 has 12 residues. V lost 6 bases, J lost 4 bases, and 8 bases lay in between. The CDR3 loop reads CASRGEADTQYF. The CDR3 DNA is TGTGCCAGCAGGGGAGAGGCAGATACGCAGTATTTT.

The genes are TRBV4-1 and TRBJ2-1; a possible D gene is TRBD2 (5 bases). The germline V gene has CDR1 MGHRA and CDR2 YSYEKL. V lost 4 bases to trimming and J lost 0 bases, with 10 bases between them. The CDR3 covers 15 residues. CDR3 DNA sequence: TGCGCCAGCAGCCCTAGCAAGGGCTCCTACAATGAGCAGTTCTTC. Protein product: CASSPSKGSYNEQFF.

This chain links TRBV19 with TRBJ1-2; TRBD1 agrees at 7 bases. The germline gives CDR1 LNHDA, CDR2 SQIVND (reference sequence). CDR3 length equals 12 residues. The V and J ends lost 6 bases and 8 bases, in that order; junction bases with no gene match: 6. The CDR3 reads CASSLLTGGYTF. The DNA for the CDR3 is TGTGCCAGTAGCTTGCTGACAGGGGGCTACACCTTC.

This clone was picked up a small number of times. The gene calls are TRBV4-3 and TRBJ2-7; D is unresolved. The V end was cut by 0 bases, the J end by 2 bases, with 8 bases between. Germline values: CDR1 LGHNA, CDR2 YSLEER. The CDR3 is 14 residues long. CDR3 amino acids: CASSQDYTAYEQYF. Written as DNA, the CDR3 is TGCGCCAGCAGCCAAGATTACACGGCCTACGAGCAGTACTTC.

This clone occurred a few times. The chain is built from TRBV7-9 and TRBJ2-7; D perhaps matches TRBD1 (6 bases). CDR1 is SEHNR, CDR2 FQNEAQ, per germline (reference sequence). V lost 4 bases, J lost 2 bases, and 12 bases lay in between. This CDR3 contains 14 residues. CDR3 coding DNA: TGTGCCAGCAGCTCCCGGGACATTACCTACGAGCAGTACTTC. It yields the protein CASSSRDITYEQYF.

The chain uses TRBV30 and TRBJ1-2, with a weak D call TRBD1 (6 bases). Germline CDR1 GTSNPN, CDR2 SVGIG (reference sequence). Trimming pared 3 bases from V and 8 bases from J, leaving 22 bases between. CDR3 length equals 15 residues. This CDR3 is CAWRSGALTFGGYTF. As DNA, the CDR3 is TGTGCCTGGAGGTCAGGGGCGCTTACTTTTGGGGGCTACACCTTC.

Ten or more counts support this clone. DNA for the CDR3: TGTGCCGGCCATTCCCAGAGCAATGAGCAGTTCTTC. Protein: CAGHSQSNEQFF. The chain couples TRBV7-2 to TRBJ2-1; D gene uncertain. CDR3 length: 12 residues. Germline loops: CDR1 SGHTA, CDR2 FQGNSA. The V end lost 11 bases, the J end lost 6 bases, and 14 bases lay between the germline ends.

The chain is built from TRBV5-1 and TRBJ1-2; D is ambiguous. Germline loops: CDR1 SGHRS, CDR2 YFSETQ. Trimming left V 0 bases short and J 2 bases short, with 5 bases between. This CDR3 is built from 13 residues. The CDR3, as DNA: TGCGCCAGCAGCTTGGGCTCGAACTATGGCTACACCTTC. Translating it yields CASSLGSNYGYTF.

On this clone: Other DNA sequences from this sample encode an identical CDR3 as well. V is TRBV4-2 and J is TRBJ2-7; 9 bases match TRBD2. This CDR3 has 15 residues. Trimming took 0 bases from V and 1 from J; bases not matched to a gene: 1. CDR1 LGHNA and CDR2 YNFKEQ come from the germline V gene. CDR3 loop: CASSQEAGGSYEQYF. The CDR3, as DNA: TGTGCCAGCAGCCAAGAGGCGGGGGGGTCCTACGAGCAGTACTTC.

V is TRBV10-3 and J is TRBJ2-1; possible D gene TRBD1, 6 bases. The V gene lost 10 bases and the J gene lost 10 bases, with 14 bases spanning the gap. This CDR3 spans 11 amino acids. The germline gives CDR1 ENHRY, CDR2 SYGVKD. The CDR3 sequence: CASSADREQFF. DNA of the CDR3: TGTGCCAGTTCAGCCGACAGGGAGCAGTTCTTC.

The V call is TRBV28, the J call TRBJ2-7; possible D gene TRBD2, 6 bases. TRBJ2-5 matches the DNA end more closely, so the J call is doubtful. This CDR3 region has 14 residues. Germline V gene sequence: CDR1 MDHEN, CDR2 SYDVKM. CDR3: CASSSRGLRKTQYF. CDR3 DNA sequence: TGTGCCAGCAGTTCCCGGGGGTTGAGGAAGACCCAGTACTTC.

The V gene is TRBV7-8, the J gene TRBJ2-7; D could derive from TRBD1 or TRBD2 (5 bases each). Germline V gives CDR1 SGHVS, CDR2 FQNEAQ. The CDR3 has 15 amino acids. Deletions cut 8 bases from V and 2 bases from J, with 19 bases between. CDR3 nucleotides: TGTGCCAGCTACCAGGGCCGGGACGGTACCTACGAGCAGTACTTC. Its protein is CASYQGRDGTYEQYF.

This clone was picked up a small number of times. The chain carries TRBV7-2 and TRBJ2-3, with TRBD2 as a possible D gene (5 bases). Germline CDR1 reads SGHTA; CDR2 reads FQGNSA. V was cut by 0 bases and J by 1 base, with 8 bases left in between. The CDR3 length is 15 residues. The CDR3 protein is CASSLARAGTDTQYF. DNA for the CDR3: TGTGCCAGCAGCTTAGCGAGGGCCGGCACAGATACGCAGTATTTT.

This clone has only a few counts. The chain employs TRBV27 and TRBJ1-2; 8 bases line up with TRBD1. V was pared by 4 bases and J by 3 bases, with 7 bases of the junction left unmatched. This CDR3 has 15 amino acids. Germline assignment: CDR1 MNHEY and CDR2 SMNVEV (reference sequence). The DNA of the CDR3 is TGTGCCAGCAGTTCCCGACAGGGGAGGGACTATGGCTACACCTTC. Its translation: CASSSRQGRDYGYTF.

This clone was seen at least ten times. The chain joins TRBV5-6 to TRBJ2-4; D is ambiguous. Per the germline V gene, CDR1 is SGHDT and CDR2 is YYEEEE. With 0 bases removed from V and 6 bases from J, the gap between germline ends came to 4 bases. This CDR3 contains 12 residues. CDR3 DNA: TGTGCCAGCAGCTTGGACAGAAACATTCAGTACTTC. The encoded protein is CASSLDRNIQYF.

This clone occurred many times. The rearrangement joins TRBV28 to TRBJ2-7; D possibly corresponds to TRBD2 (6 bases). CDR3 length: 15 amino acids. Germline CDR1 is MDHEN and CDR2 is SYDVKM. The V and J ends lost 7 bases and 6 bases respectively, with 22 bases between them. DNA for the CDR3: TGTGCCAGCACCCCATTAGGCCTCGGGAGATCCGAGCAGTACTTC. Translation: CASTPLGLGRSEQYF.

This clone was seen ten or more times. This chain joins TRBV10-3 and TRBJ2-3; tentative D call: TRBD2 (5 bases). This CDR3 is built from 15 residues. Germline loops: CDR1 ENHRY, CDR2 SYGVKD. V was trimmed by 0 bases and J by 2 bases, leaving 9 bases between them. The CDR3 nucleotides are TGTGCCATCAGTGAGTCGGACTCGATCACAGATACGCAGTATTTT. It is translated as CAISESDSITDTQYF.

The chain carries TRBV7-2 and TRBJ2-3; 10 nucleotides agree with TRBD2. The CDR3 has 16 amino acids. Germline values: CDR1 SGHTA, CDR2 FQGNSA. V lost 3 bases, J lost 5 bases, and 8 bases stayed unmatched. The CDR3 DNA follows: TGTGCCAGCAGCTTTACAAGCGGGGGGGCCAGAGATACGCAGTATTTT. Amino acid sequence: CASSFTSGGARDTQYF.

This sequence joins TRBV4-1 and TRBJ2-3; weak D call: TRBD1 (5 bases). Between the trimmed V and J ends, which lost 0 bases and 2 bases, there was a span of 12 bases. In germline, CDR1 is MGHRA, CDR2 YSYEKL. The CDR3 spans 16 residues. DNA for the CDR3: TGCGCCAGCAGCCAAGATTTCGACAGCCCCACAGATACGCAGTATTTT. It translates to CASSQDFDSPTDTQYF.

This clone was detected many times. The chain joins TRBV29-1 to TRBJ1-2; 7 nucleotides line up with TRBD1. V shed 5 bases and J 4 bases; nucleotides not matched to a gene: 7. CDR1 and CDR2 from the germline V gene are SQVTM and ANQGSEA. The CDR3 covers 13 residues. CDR3 residues: CSVPTTGSYGYTF. CDR3 DNA sequence: TGCAGCGTTCCCACGACAGGGAGCTATGGCTACACCTTC. Supplemented by reference TRBV29-1 and TRBJ1-2, the full variable domain reads SAVISQKPSRDICQRGTSLTIQCQVDSQVTMMFWYRQQPGQSLTLIATANQGSEATYESGFVIDKFPISRPNLTFSTLTVSNMSPEDSSIYLCSVPTTGSYGYTFGSGTRLTVV.

The rearrangement uses TRBV5-4 and TRBJ1-1; 8 positions match TRBD1. Trimming cost V 0 bases and J 1 base; bases outside gene matches: 8. The CDR3 spans 17 residues. Germline V gene data show CDR1 as SGHNT and CDR2 as YYREEE (reference sequence). The CDR3 spells CASSLGSTGTGNTEAFF. In DNA form, the CDR3 reads TGTGCCAGCAGCTTGGGCTCAACCGGGACAGGGAACACTGAAGCTTTCTTT.

In its sample, this clone was seen a few times. The CDR3 reads CASIEGCYQETQYF. The CDR3 nucleotides read TGCGCCAGCATCGAAGGGTGTTACCAAGAGACCCAGTACTTC. The genes are TRBV10-1 and TRBJ2-5; no definite D call. Per germline, CDR1 WNHNN and CDR2 SYGVQD (reference sequence). The CDR3 is made up of 14 amino acids. V lost 7 bases and J 0 bases, leaving 12 bases between the germline ends.

In its sample, this clone was seen a few times. The V call is TRBV7-3, the J call TRBJ2-3, with unresolved D. Germline CDR1 and CDR2: SGHTA and FQGTGA. Trimming stripped 6 bases from V and 4 bases from J, with 17 bases between. The CDR3 runs 15 residues. The CDR3 nucleotides read TGTGCCAGCAGTATAGTGGCAGACGGTTCAGATACGCAGTATTTT. This sequence encodes CASSIVADGSDTQYF.

In its sample, this clone was seen a few times. J is TRBJ2-3 and V is TRBV7-3; D call uncertain. Germline loops: CDR1 SGHTA, CDR2 FQGTGA. Trimming removed 1 base at V and 4 bases at J, with 9 bases between. The length of the CDR3 is 14 residues. The CDR3 here is CASSLMAGSDTQYF. CDR3 nucleotide sequence: TGTGCCAGCAGCTTAATGGCAGGATCAGATACGCAGTATTTT.

This chain connects TRBV9 to TRBJ1-1; 8 bases are a match to TRBD1. With 3 bases clipped from V and 4 bases from J, the junction kept 5 bases outside the gene matches. This CDR3 has 14 amino acids. In germline, CDR1 is SGDLS, CDR2 YYNGEE. DNA of the CDR3: TGTGCCAGCAGCGCAGGGGGCTGGAGCACTGAAGCTTTCTTT. It specifies CASSAGGWSTEAFF.